Included here is one T cell receptor (beta chain) sequence, with context. The antigen is unknown. These data come from a study of response to subunit inactivated influenza vaccine. Study-wide results and limits: The authors offered the suggestion that each seasonal influenza vaccination recruits few new T cells.

TCRdb redid the calling of the RT-PCR reads with MiXCR, one entry per CDR3 protein. The repertoire includes roughly 630,000 distinct CDR3 sequences, about 15% of them detected once, and 6% to 9.5% sits in the top ten. This clonotype was obtained from a man between 50 and 59 years old who received an inactivated influenza vaccine. The input for sequencing was PBMCs from blood, taken about 14 days before vaccination.

The CDR3 region is CATSVPMGQETQYF. CDR3 nucleotides: TGTGCCACCAGCGTCCCCATGGGCCAAGAGACCCAGTACTTC. The genes are TRBV15 and TRBJ2-5; D call uncertain. V was shortened by 5 bases and J by 1 base, with 11 bases between the two germline ends. CDR1 and CDR2 from the germline V gene are LNHNV and YYDKDF (reference sequence). The CDR3 sequence is 14 residues long. The whole variable domain, filled in from reference TRBV15 and TRBJ2-5, reads DAMVIQNPRYQVTQFGKPVTLSCSQTLNHNVMYWYQQKSSQAPKLLFHYYDKDFNNEADTPDNFQSRRPNTSFCFLDIRSPGLGDTAMYLCATSVPMGQETQYFGPGTRLLVL.